This TCR beta chain was identified during a study of T cell repertoires in cytomegalovirus infection (dated by TCRdb to about 2019). As for the study more broadly: Because public TCR beta signatures pointed to carriage of CMV infection together with the matching HLA type, the HLA type of each donor mattered for the analysis. General conclusions and limits of the study: In both this cohort and an independent approximately 370-donor cohort, the cumulative frequency of public TCR beta family members distinguished carriers of CMV infection plus the relevant HLA type. The ex vivo response was dominated by HLA-C-restricted CMV-specific TCR beta clonotypes, which also provided the single most frequent clonotype in two of eight donors.

Regarding this clonotype: Its antigen remains undetermined. The record has no base qualities; no much larger clone is one base away.

The germline V gene supplies CDR1 KGHDR and CDR2 SFDVKD. V lost 9 bases and J lost 0 bases, and the count of bases not matched to a germline gene is 12. The CDR3 covers 18 residues, taking in both the cysteine and the phenylalanine. Just the 54-base CDR3 DNA is kept, in frame starting at base 1. Data came from an Illumina HiSeq 1500. The raw public data were reprocessed by TCRdb itself: fastp quality trimming at Q25, MiXCR clonotype calling, in-frame beta chains only. Every entry covers one CDR3 protein and lists the most common genes and DNA from its rows. Here the sample has hundreds of thousands of distinct CDR3 sequences; around 10% occur a single time. The ten largest clones represent roughly 10% of the sample.

Material: PBMCs. Here the chain combines TRBV24-1 and TRBJ2-5, and 13 bases in between align with TRBD2. This TCR was sampled from a human donor in good health (CMV status not recorded). Some clones in this sample may be carry-over from other donors' samples. The CDR3 region: CATATTSGRDSYQETQYF. DNA sequence: TGTGCCACCGCCACAACTAGCGGGAGGGATTCGTACCAAGAGACCCAGTACTTC.